The 27 T cell receptor beta chains in this list originate from one sample, sequenced in a study of shared clonotypes between healthy human individuals. Method: immunoSEQ multiplex PCR; TCRdb's copy keeps in-frame clones and lacks some. The table lists 2 million to 2.5 million clones, 85% to 95% of them singletons. Terminally differentiated effector memory CD45RA+ cells were excluded by CCR7 positive selection of CD45RO-negative cells. The sample was naive CD8+ T cells sorted from blood. The receptors were sampled from a man younger than 35 in good health.

V is TRBV5-6 and J is TRBJ2-7; the match to TRBD1 covers 7 bases. The germline V gene encodes CDR1 SGHDT and CDR2 YYEEEE. J lost 3 bases, V lost 4 bases, and 10 bases had no gene match. CDR3 size: 15 residues. The chain's CDR3 is CASSPQRDRYYEQYF. In DNA, the CDR3 is TGTGCCAGCAGCCCACAAAGGGACAGATACTACGAGCAGTACTTC.

The rearrangement uses TRBV11-2 and TRBJ2-7, with TRBD1 as a possible D gene (5 bases). Germline CDR1 SGHAT, CDR2 FQNNGV. Trimming shortened V by 4 bases and J by 2 bases, and 12 bases separated the two germline ends. This CDR3 is 14 amino acids long. CDR3 residues: CASSWGQGAYEQYF. Written as DNA, the CDR3 is TGTGCCAGCAGCTGGGGCCAAGGAGCCTACGAGCAGTACTTC.

This chain uses TRBV9 with TRBJ2-7; no clear D gene. Germline loops: CDR1 SGDLS, CDR2 YYNGEE. The CDR3 extends over 15 amino acids. Trimming left V 4 bases short and J 2 bases short, with 16 bases between. CDR3 in amino acids: CASSPDASSTYEQYF. The CDR3 region has the DNA TGTGCCAGCAGCCCGGACGCCTCTTCGACCTACGAGCAGTACTTC.

This chain links TRBV7-6 with TRBJ2-4; 8 bases are shared with TRBD1. This CDR3 contains 14 residues. The trim removed 3 bases at V and 8 bases at J, leaving 6 bases unmatched. Looked up from germline, CDR1 is SGHVS and CDR2 is FNYEAQ. The CDR3 protein is CASSLAGGADIQYF. The CDR3, as DNA: TGTGCCAGCAGCTTGGCAGGGGGCGCCGACATTCAGTACTTC.

DNA for the CDR3: TGTGCCAGCTTTAGGATCCACATCACGAAGCAGTTCTTC. Translating it yields CASFRIHITKQFF. The V gene is TRBV2, the J gene TRBJ2-1; no clear D gene. This CDR3 comprises 13 residues. Germline-derived CDR1 and CDR2 are SNHLY and FYNNEI. Trimming stripped 8 bases from V and 11 bases from J, with 19 bases between.

This clone is a singleton in its sample. This chain connects TRBV29-1 to TRBJ1-1; D unclear. CDR3 size: 12 residues. CDR1 and CDR2 (germline): SQVTM, ANQGSEA. V lost 4 bases and J 1 base, leaving 7 bases between the germline ends. The CDR3 spells CSVVAGNTEAFF. Written as DNA, the CDR3 is TGCAGCGTTGTAGCAGGGAACACTGAAGCTTTCTTT. The full variable domain, completed using reference TRBV29-1 and TRBJ1-1, is SAVISQKPSRDICQRGTSLTIQCQVDSQVTMMFWYRQQPGQSLTLIATANQGSEATYESGFVIDKFPISRPNLTFSTLTVSNMSPEDSSIYLCSVVAGNTEAFFGQGTRLTVV.

This rearrangement joins TRBV7-2 to TRBJ2-7, with 7 bases identical to TRBD2. Germline V lookup: CDR1 SGHTA, CDR2 FQGNSA. This CDR3 is 13 amino acids long. The ends lost 10 bases at V and 1 base at J; junction bases unmatched: 7. The CDR3 loop is CATGIAGSYEQYF. In nucleotides, the CDR3 is TGTGCCACCGGGATAGCGGGTTCCTACGAGCAGTACTTC.

A word on this clone: Being one base from a much bigger clone, this may be a read error. The sample carries other DNA sequences with the same CDR3. The chain employs TRBV19 and TRBJ1-5; D is undetermined. The germline gives CDR1 LNHDA, CDR2 SQIVND (reference sequence). Trimming removed 3 bases at V and 1 base at J, with 7 bases between. This CDR3 is 14 amino acids long. CDR3: CASSIRDSNQPQHF. The CDR3 DNA reads TGTGCCAGTAGTATCCGAGACAGCAATCAGCCCCAGCATTTT.

The chain has TRBV9 and TRBJ1-1; no definite D call. The V gene lost 0 bases and the J gene lost 4 bases, with 10 bases spanning the gap. Germline CDR1 is SGDLS and CDR2 is YYNGEE. This CDR3 region has 14 residues. The CDR3 bases are TGTGCCAGCAGCGTAGTTATCTCGGCCACTGAAGCTTTCTTT. The encoded protein is CASSVVISATEAFF.

A word on this clone: Other DNA sequences in this specimen translate into the identical CDR3. The chain combines TRBV19 with TRBJ2-1; 9 positions match TRBD2. With 6 bases clipped from V and 4 bases from J, the junction kept 7 bases outside the gene matches. Germline-derived CDR1 and CDR2 are LNHDA and SQIVND (reference sequence). This CDR3 comprises 15 residues. CDR3 DNA sequence: TGTGCCAGTAGGGGGGCTAGCGGGGTTTACAATGAGCAGTTCTTC. As protein: CASRGASGVYNEQFF.

The rearrangement joins TRBV7-2 to TRBJ1-2, with a weak D call TRBD1 (5 bases). The ends were cut back, 1 base at V and 10 bases at J, with 10 bases in the middle. CDR1 and CDR2 from the germline V gene are SGHTA and FQGNSA. The CDR3 is 12 residues long. Here the CDR3 reads CASSLDTGPYTF. The CDR3 DNA reads TGTGCCAGCAGCTTAGACACGGGACCCTACACCTTC.

The chain couples TRBV25-1 to TRBJ1-2; TRBD1 might be the D (5 bases). V dropped 3 bases and J dropped 3 bases, with 11 bases sitting between them. This CDR3 has 14 amino acids. From germline, CDR1 is MGHDK and CDR2 SYGVNS. This CDR3 reads CASSDRVGHYGYTF. CDR3 in DNA: TGTGCCAGCAGTGATAGGGTGGGGCACTATGGCTACACCTTC.

DNA of the CDR3: TGTGCCAGCAGCTCTGCGCCCGGGGAGCTGTTTTTT. Translated: CASSSAPGELFF. The V gene is TRBV11-2, the J gene TRBJ2-2; D uncertain. The CDR3 sequence is 12 residues long. V shed 4 bases and J shed 6 bases, with 6 bases lying between them. CDR1 is SGHAT and CDR2 is FQNNGV in the germline V gene.

This clone was detected once. The rearrangement joins TRBV7-9 to TRBJ2-2, with 7 bases matching TRBD1. This CDR3 has 16 residues. Germline loops: CDR1 SEHNR, CDR2 FQNEAQ (reference sequence). The J segment lost 4 bases and the V segment lost 5 bases, leaving 10 bases of the junction unmatched. Here the CDR3 reads CASSHPQGVGTGELFF. Written as DNA, the CDR3 is TGTGCCAGCAGCCACCCCCAGGGGGTCGGCACCGGGGAGCTGTTTTTT. Based on the CDR3 plus reference TRBV7-9 and TRBJ2-2, the full variable domain is DTGVSQNPRHKITKRGQNVTFRCDPISEHNRLYWYRQTLGQGPEFLTYFQNEAQLEKSRLLSDRFSAERPKGSFSTLEIQRTEQGDSAMYLCASSHPQGVGTGELFFGEGSRLTVL.

The chain links TRBV27 to TRBJ2-6, with a tentative D call TRBD2 (7 bases). From germline, CDR1 is MNHEY and CDR2 SMNVEV (reference sequence). The CDR3 is made up of 16 amino acids. V was pared by 6 bases and J by 3 bases, with 15 bases between. CDR3 sequence (DNA): TGTGCCAGCAGCCCCCGGGGGGCGTATGGGGCCAACGTCCTGACTTTC. It specifies CASSPRGAYGANVLTF. The full variable domain, with the rest looked up from reference TRBV27 and TRBJ2-6, is EAQVTQNPRYLITVTGKKLTVTCSQNMNHEYMSWYRQDPGLGLRQIYYSMNVEVTDKGDVPEGYKVSRKEKRNFPLILESPSPNQTSLYFCASSPRGAYGANVLTFGAGSRLTVL.

V usage is TRBV5-1 and J usage is TRBJ2-2, with 8 positions matching TRBD1. Germline CDR1 SGHRS, CDR2 YFSETQ. Trimming at V came to 1 base and at J to 7 bases, leaving 6 bases not matched to a gene. The CDR3 sequence is 15 residues long. CDR3 region: CASSLPGQVGGELFF. CDR3 DNA: TGCGCCAGCAGCTTGCCGGGACAGGTCGGCGGGGAGCTGTTTTTT.

V is TRBV4-1 and J is TRBJ2-5; 10 positions match TRBD2. The CDR3 loop spans 16 amino acids. V trimming: 0 bases; J trimming: 1 base; junction bases outside the gene matches: 2. Germline CDR1 is MGHRA and CDR2 is YSYEKL. The DNA for the CDR3 is TGCGCCAGCAGCCAAGAGGCTAGCGGGGGCCAAGAGACCCAGTACTTC. Protein sequence: CASSQEASGGQETQYF.

The rearrangement joins TRBV11-1 to TRBJ1-2; D perhaps matches TRBD1 (5 bases). This CDR3 is built from 14 residues. Germline-derived CDR1 and CDR2 are SGHAT and FQDESV (reference sequence). Trimming took 4 bases from V and 2 from J, leaving 11 bases between them. CDR3 bases: TGTGCCAGCAGCTCGGGGCAGACAAACTATGGCTACACCTTC. Its protein product is CASSSGQTNYGYTF.

The rearrangement joins TRBV2 to TRBJ1-3; D not certain. Germline values: CDR1 SNHLY, CDR2 FYNNEI. The CDR3 consists of 15 residues. V lost 1 base to trimming and J lost 0 bases, with 7 bases between them. This CDR3 is CASSEVGGSGNTIYF. The CDR3 bases are TGTGCCAGCAGTGAAGTTGGAGGCTCTGGAAACACCATATATTTT.

This rearrangement joins TRBV7-8 to TRBJ2-7; D gene uncertain. Trimming stripped 0 bases from V and 6 bases from J, with 12 bases between. The CDR3 contains 14 residues. Germline lookup yields CDR1 SGHVS and CDR2 FQNEAQ. CDR3 nucleotides: TGTGCCAGCAGCTTAGCGCCACCCGGTGGCGAGCAGTACTTC. This translates into CASSLAPPGGEQYF.

V and J are TRBV10-2 and TRBJ1-2; the D gene is possibly TRBD1 (6 bases). Germline CDR1 and CDR2: WSHSY and SAAADI. V dropped 0 bases and J dropped 5 bases, with 19 bases sitting between them. The CDR3 runs 17 residues. The CDR3 loop is CASSESRSQGIRYGYTF. As DNA, the CDR3 is TGCGCCAGCAGTGAGTCGAGGTCTCAGGGGATCCGGTATGGCTACACCTTC.

This sequence joins TRBV4-1 and TRBJ1-3, with D maybe TRBD1 (5 bases). This CDR3 is built from 16 residues. V was shortened by 1 base and J by 0 bases, with 10 bases between the two germline ends. CDR1 is MGHRA, CDR2 YSYEKL, per germline. In DNA, the CDR3 is TGCGCCAGCAGCCAAGCCCCGGGGCTCTCTGGAAACACCATATATTTT. It specifies CASSQAPGLSGNTIYF.

As regards this clone: At the DNA level, this CDR3 is encoded by other sequences in the same sample as well. This chain uses TRBV6-1 with TRBJ2-7, with 11 bases aligning to TRBD1. The trim removed 3 bases at V and 3 bases at J, leaving 1 base unmatched. The CDR3 is 14 residues long. The germline V gene encodes CDR1 MNHNS and CDR2 SASEGT. CDR3 residues: CASSEGTGGYEQYF. CDR3 in DNA: TGTGCCAGCAGTGAGGGGACAGGGGGCTACGAGCAGTACTTC.

The chain couples TRBV7-9 to TRBJ2-7; tentative D call: TRBD2 (6 bases). The length of the CDR3 is 14 residues. Trimming shortened V by 0 bases and J by 10 bases, and 16 bases separated the two germline ends. CDR1 SEHNR and CDR2 FQNEAQ come from the germline V gene (reference sequence). The CDR3 reads CASSLAEGRTEQYF. CDR3 nucleotides: TGTGCCAGCAGCTTAGCGGAGGGCCGGACGGAACAGTACTTC.

The chain employs TRBV6-1 and TRBJ1-2, with D possibly being TRBD1 (5 bases). Trimming shortened V by 4 bases and J by 2 bases, and 17 bases separated the two germline ends. CDR1 and CDR2 from the germline V gene are MNHNS and SASEGT. This CDR3 is 16 amino acids long. This CDR3 reads CASSGPVWGENYGYTF. The CDR3 DNA follows: TGTGCCAGCAGTGGACCCGTATGGGGCGAGAACTATGGCTACACCTTC.

The V gene is TRBV6-5, the J gene TRBJ1-6; 7 nucleotides agree with TRBD1. V lost 2 bases and J lost 8; bases outside the gene matches: 3. The CDR3 is 14 amino acids. CDR1 and CDR2 from the germline V gene are MNHEY and SVGAGI. The CDR3 loop is CASSYQGVYSPLHF. The CDR3 DNA follows: TGTGCCAGCAGTTACCAGGGGGTTTATTCACCCCTCCACTTT.

This clone showed up just once. CDR3 nucleotides: TGCAGCGTTGTGGACAGGGGCTCCTACAATGAGCAGTTCTTC. This sequence encodes CSVVDRGSYNEQFF. J is TRBJ2-1 and V is TRBV29-1, with 9 bases lining up with TRBD1. The germline V gene encodes CDR1 SQVTM and CDR2 ANQGSEA. The CDR3 sequence is 14 residues long. J gave up 0 bases and V 4 bases, and 1 base lay outside the gene matches.